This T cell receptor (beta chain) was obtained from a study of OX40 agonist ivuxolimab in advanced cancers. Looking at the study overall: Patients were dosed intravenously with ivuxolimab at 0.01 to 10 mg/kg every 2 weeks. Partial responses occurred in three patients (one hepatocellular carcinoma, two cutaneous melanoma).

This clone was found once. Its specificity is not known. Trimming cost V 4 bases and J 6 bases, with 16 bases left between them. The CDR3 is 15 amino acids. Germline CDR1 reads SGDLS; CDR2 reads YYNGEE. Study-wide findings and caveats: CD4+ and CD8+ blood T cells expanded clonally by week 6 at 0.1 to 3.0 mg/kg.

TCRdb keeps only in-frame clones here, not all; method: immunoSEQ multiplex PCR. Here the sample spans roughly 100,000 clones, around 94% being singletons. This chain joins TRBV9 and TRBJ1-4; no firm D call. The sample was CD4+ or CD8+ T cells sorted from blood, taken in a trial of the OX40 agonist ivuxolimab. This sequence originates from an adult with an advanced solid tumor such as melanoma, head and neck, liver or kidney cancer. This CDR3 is CASSFGRAYDEKLFF. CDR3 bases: TGTGCCAGCAGCTTCGGGAGGGCCTATGATGAAAAACTGTTTTTT.